The rows below give T cell receptor beta chains drawn from one sample of a study of blood T cell repertoires in COVID-19. Profiling relied on immunoSEQ multiplex PCR, and the TCRdb table lists in-frame clones only, not all of them. The data contain about 230,000 clones, approximately 82% of them singletons. The sequencing input was peripheral blood. These receptors all stem from an older woman with active or convalescent COVID-19. Both conserved end residues are part of each CDR3. D genes are given only for firm matches. The listing skips clone size in some rows; elsewhere it reads once, few, many or a size class.

-	TRBD2	TRBJ2-5	TRBV4-1	CASSQQPGLAAPEYF	TGCGCCAGCAGCCAACAACCGGGACTAGCGGCCCCAGAGTACTTC
-	TRBD2	TRBJ2-1	TRBV12-3/TRBV12-4	CASRTRGEQFF	TGTGCCAGTAGGACTAGAGGGGAGCAGTTCTTC
-	-	TRBJ1-2	TRBV18	CASSEENYGYTF	TGTGCCAGCTCAGAGGAAAACTATGGCTACACCTTC
-	TRBD2	TRBJ2-1	TRBV5-6	CASSQGLAGGGHYNEQFF	TGTGCCAGCAGCCAGGGACTAGCGGGAGGAGGTCACTACAATGAGCAGTTCTTC
-	-	TRBJ2-5	TRBV7-2	CASSWGPGPTETQYF	TGTGCCAGCAGCTGGGGGCCAGGGCCGACGGAGACCCAGTACTTC
few	-	TRBJ1-5	TRBV2	CASSEQSNQPQHF	TGTGCCAGCAGTGAGCAGTCCAATCAGCCCCAGCATTTT
-	TRBD1	TRBJ1-3	TRBV6-5	CASSYSTGDSGNTIYF	TGTGCCAGCAGTTACTCAACAGGGGACTCTGGAAACACCATATATTTT
-	TRBD1	TRBJ2-7	TRBV19	CASSRGPGQVTYEQYF	TGTGCCAGTAGTAGAGGCCCGGGACAGGTTACCTACGAGCAGTACTTC
-	-	TRBJ2-7	TRBV2	CASSVVNSYEQYF	TGTGCCAGCAGTGTCGTCAACTCATACGAGCAGTACTTC
-	TRBD1	TRBJ1-1	TRBV19	CASSIATGEAFF	TGTGCCAGTAGTATAGCGACAGGGGAAGCTTTCTTT
few	-	TRBJ2-7	TRBV4-2	CASSQGVSGYYEQYF	TGTGCCAGCAGCCAAGGGGTTAGCGGATACTACGAGCAGTACTTC
-	TRBD1	TRBJ1-2	TRBV28	CASRPRGEGYTF	TGTGCCAGCAGACCCAGGGGGGAGGGCTACACCTTC
-	TRBD1	TRBJ2-7	TRBV7-9	CASGGGTGDYEQYF	TGTGCCAGCGGAGGGGGGACAGGGGACTACGAGCAGTACTTC
-	TRBD1	TRBJ1-1	TRBV15	CATSREPRTGSLNTEAFF	TGTGCCACCAGCAGAGAGCCCAGGACAGGGAGCTTGAACACTGAAGCTTTCTTT
few	TRBD2	TRBJ2-1	TRBV5-1	CASSLVLAESNEQFF	TGCGCCAGCAGCTTGGTACTAGCGGAGTCCAATGAGCAGTTCTTC
-	TRBD2	TRBJ2-3	TRBV7-9	CASSSLGGVTDTQYF	TGTGCCAGCAGCTCCCTTGGGGGGGTAACAGATACGCAGTATTTT
-	TRBD1	TRBJ1-2	TRBV5-1	CASSGQGEFGYTF	TGCGCCAGCAGCGGGCAGGGGGAGTTTGGCTACACCTTC
-	-	TRBJ2-1	TRBV2	CASRQGRGAYNEQFF	TGTGCCAGCAGACAGGGCCGGGGGGCCTACAATGAGCAGTTCTTC
few	-	TRBJ1-5	TRBV28	CASSWGRQPQHF	TGTGCCAGCAGTTGGGGGCGTCAGCCCCAGCATTTT
-	-	TRBJ1-4	TRBV13	CASSLGGFGTPTNEKLFF	TGTGCCAGCAGCTTAGGTGGTTTCGGGACACCAACTAATGAAAAACTGTTTTTT
-	TRBD1	TRBJ1-4	TRBV5-4	CASSFRTGGSEKLFF	TGTGCCAGCAGCTTCCGGACAGGGGGTAGCGAAAAACTGTTTTTT
once	TRBD1	TRBJ1-1	TRBV7-2	CASSPQRTGASEAFF	TGTGCCAGCAGCCCCCAGAGGACAGGGGCATCGGAAGCTTTCTTT
-	TRBD1	TRBJ2-2	TRBV7-8	CASSPGTGGTGELFF	TGTGCCAGCAGCCCCGGGACAGGGGGCACCGGGGAGCTGTTTTTT
-	-	TRBJ1-1	TRBV12-5	CASGLVFQGRTEAFF	TGTGCTAGTGGTTTGGTATTTCAGGGCCGCACTGAAGCTTTCTTT
-	TRBD1	TRBJ2-7	TRBV4-3	CASSQAFGTGDTYEQYF	TGCGCCAGCAGCCAAGCCTTCGGGACAGGGGACACCTACGAGCAGTACTTC
-	-	TRBJ1-5	TRBV21-1	CAGPGQGEDQPQHF	TGTGCCGGACCGGGACAGGGGGAAGATCAGCCCCAGCATTTT
-	-	TRBJ2-3	TRBV10-1	CASSEGGLSTDTQYF	TGCGCCAGCAGTGAAGGCGGGCTGAGCACAGATACGCAGTATTTT
-	-	TRBJ1-5	TRBV6-5	CASSSVGNQPQHF	TGTGCCAGCAGTTCAGTGGGCAATCAGCCCCAGCATTTT